The T cell receptor (beta chain) described here comes from a study of cytotoxic CD8 clonotypes in ibrutinib-treated CLL. Study overall: The patients, over ten relapsed/refractory and fewer than 16 treatment-naive, included fewer than 18 who were IGHV unmutated.

Germline lookup yields CDR1 MNHNS and CDR2 SASEGT. CDR3 size: 16 residues. J lost 1 base, V lost 3 bases, and 7 bases had no gene match. The method was immunoSEQ multiplex PCR; TCRdb's version includes in-frame clones alone and lacks a portion of them. In the table there are over 95,000 clones, under 70% of which are singletons. The source material was PBMCs, sampled after 24 months of ibrutinib treatment. This receptor was identified in a human donor with chronic lymphocytic leukemia. V is TRBV6-1 and J is TRBJ1-2; 8 nucleotides match TRBD1. The CDR3, as DNA: TGTGCCAGCAGTGAGCGACAGGGGTTGCTTAACTATGGCTACACCTTC. It encodes CASSERQGLLNYGYTF.